This is a list of T cell receptor beta chains from one sample in a study of blood T cell repertoires in COVID-19. The repertoire was sequenced with immunoSEQ multiplex PCR; TCRdb's copy has only in-frame clones and lacks some. Of more than 15,000 clones in the sample, roughly nine tenths were seen once. Sequenced: peripheral blood. Source of these receptors: a human donor in a cohort sampled during active COVID-19. Each CDR3 is given with its conserved first and last residue. A D gene is named only where the DNA matches it firmly. Size is omitted from some rows. Given values are once, few, many or a class for expanded clones.

CDR3 protein: CASSYDRFRGNEQFF
CDR3 DNA: TGTGCCAGCAGTTACGATAGGTTTAGGGGCAATGAGCAGTTCTTC
V gene: TRBV6-5
D gene: NA
clone size: NA
CDR3 length: 15
J gene: TRBJ2-1

CDR3 protein: CASSSHPSGSGNEQFF
CDR3 DNA: TGTGCCAGCAGTTCCCACCCCAGCGGGAGTGGTAATGAGCAGTTCTTC
V gene: TRBV6-2/TRBV6-3
D gene: TRBD2
clone size: NA
CDR3 length: 16
J gene: TRBJ2-1

CDR3 protein: CASSPSGLRGGRPGELFF
CDR3 DNA: TGTGCCAGCAGCCCTTCGGGCTTGAGGGGGGGCCGACCCGGGGAGCTGTTTTTT
V gene: TRBV4-2
D gene: NA
clone size: NA
CDR3 length: 18
J gene: TRBJ2-2

CDR3 protein: CASSFRTSGYNEQFF
CDR3 DNA: TGTGCCAGCAGCTTCCGGACTAGCGGGTACAATGAGCAGTTCTTC
V gene: TRBV7-2
D gene: TRBD2
clone size: NA
CDR3 length: 15
J gene: TRBJ2-1

CDR3 protein: CASSPPTGSGYTF
CDR3 DNA: TGTGCCAGCTCACCACCGACAGGGTCTGGCTACACCTTC
V gene: TRBV18
D gene: TRBD1
clone size: NA
CDR3 length: 13
J gene: TRBJ1-2

CDR3 protein: CATRQSSTGFPLETQYF
CDR3 DNA: TGTGCCACCAGGCAGTCGTCTACAGGGTTTCCGTTGGAGACCCAGTACTTC
V gene: TRBV15
D gene: NA
clone size: NA
CDR3 length: 17
J gene: TRBJ2-5

CDR3 protein: CATSRDLVAGNTIYF
CDR3 DNA: TGTGCCACCAGCAGAGATCTGGTGGCAGGAAACACCATATATTTT
V gene: TRBV15
D gene: NA
clone size: NA
CDR3 length: 15
J gene: TRBJ1-3

CDR3 protein: CASSPITGWYGYTF
CDR3 DNA: TGTGCCAGCAGCCCTATAACAGGGTGGTATGGCTACACCTTC
V gene: TRBV14
D gene: NA
clone size: NA
CDR3 length: 14
J gene: TRBJ1-2

CDR3 protein: CASSLLQGTDTQYF
CDR3 DNA: TGTGCCAGCAGCTTACTTCAGGGGACAGATACGCAGTATTTT
V gene: TRBV28
D gene: NA
clone size: NA
CDR3 length: 14
J gene: TRBJ2-3

CDR3 protein: CASSYGSGLPRDTQYF
CDR3 DNA: TGTGCCAGCAGTTATGGTAGCGGCCTCCCCCGGGATACGCAGTATTTT
V gene: TRBV6-2/TRBV6-3
D gene: NA
clone size: NA
CDR3 length: 16
J gene: TRBJ2-3

CDR3 protein: CAWSFRQGQEAFF
CDR3 DNA: TGTGCCTGGAGTTTTAGACAGGGGCAAGAAGCTTTCTTT
V gene: TRBV30
D gene: TRBD1
clone size: NA
CDR3 length: 13
J gene: TRBJ1-1

CDR3 protein: CASSDAVPRWGYTF
CDR3 DNA: TGTGCCAGCAGTGATGCGGTCCCACGCTGGGGCTACACCTTC
V gene: TRBV6-1
D gene: NA
clone size: NA
CDR3 length: 14
J gene: TRBJ1-2

CDR3 protein: CASSAHRISNTGELFF
CDR3 DNA: TGTGCCAGCAGTGCGCACAGGATATCGAACACCGGGGAGCTGTTTTTT
V gene: TRBV6-1
D gene: NA
clone size: once
CDR3 length: 16
J gene: TRBJ2-2

CDR3 protein: CASSLTSGSYNEQFF
CDR3 DNA: TGCGCCAGCAGCCTAACGAGTGGCTCCTACAATGAGCAGTTCTTC
V gene: TRBV5-1
D gene: NA
clone size: NA
CDR3 length: 15
J gene: TRBJ2-1

CDR3 protein: CASSLTGQGNYGYTF
CDR3 DNA: TGTGCCAGCAGTTTGACGGGACAGGGGAACTATGGCTACACCTTC
V gene: TRBV6-5
D gene: TRBD1
clone size: NA
CDR3 length: 15
J gene: TRBJ1-2

CDR3 protein: CASSQGQENTEAFF
CDR3 DNA: TGCGCCAGCAGCCAAGGACAGGAGAACACTGAAGCTTTCTTT
V gene: TRBV4-3
D gene: NA
clone size: NA
CDR3 length: 14
J gene: TRBJ1-1

CDR3 protein: CASSLSRGLGDQPQHF
CDR3 DNA: TGTGCCAGCAGCTTATCTCGCGGTTTGGGTGATCAGCCCCAGCATTTT
V gene: TRBV7-2
D gene: NA
clone size: NA
CDR3 length: 16
J gene: TRBJ1-5

CDR3 protein: CASSVAPAGGRATQYF
CDR3 DNA: TGTGCCAGCAGCGTAGCCCCAGCGGGAGGGCGGGCGACCCAGTACTTC
V gene: TRBV9
D gene: TRBD2
clone size: once
CDR3 length: 16
J gene: TRBJ2-5

CDR3 protein: CASSLGGRTNNEQFF
CDR3 DNA: TGTGCCAGCAGCCTCGGGGGGCGGACTAACAATGAGCAGTTCTTC
V gene: TRBV9
D gene: NA
clone size: NA
CDR3 length: 15
J gene: TRBJ2-1

CDR3 protein: CATSVGRGTGELFF
CDR3 DNA: TGTGCCACCAGCGTAGGGAGGGGGACCGGGGAGCTGTTTTTT
V gene: TRBV15
D gene: NA
clone size: NA
CDR3 length: 14
J gene: TRBJ2-2

CDR3 protein: CASSLFGSGSYNEQFF
CDR3 DNA: TGTGCCAGCAGCTTATTCGGGAGTGGATCCTACAATGAGCAGTTCTTC
V gene: TRBV11-3
D gene: NA
clone size: NA
CDR3 length: 16
J gene: TRBJ2-1

CDR3 protein: CASSPGGVGNTIYF
CDR3 DNA: TGTGCCAGCAGCCCCGGGGGAGTTGGAAACACCATATATTTT
V gene: TRBV6-5
D gene: NA
clone size: NA
CDR3 length: 14
J gene: TRBJ1-3

CDR3 protein: CASNSLSTSGANVLTF
CDR3 DNA: TGTGCCAGTAACAGCCTTTCTACCTCTGGGGCCAACGTCCTGACTTTC
V gene: TRBV19
D gene: NA
clone size: NA
CDR3 length: 16
J gene: TRBJ2-6

CDR3 protein: CASSVGLTGELFF
CDR3 DNA: TGTGCCAGCAGTGTTGGTCTAACCGGGGAGCTGTTTTTT
V gene: TRBV2
D gene: NA
clone size: once
CDR3 length: 13
J gene: TRBJ2-2

CDR3 protein: CASSSQGPATNEKLFF
CDR3 DNA: TGTGCCAGCAGTTCACAGGGCCCGGCAACTAATGAAAAACTGTTTTTT
V gene: TRBV27
D gene: NA
clone size: NA
CDR3 length: 16
J gene: TRBJ1-4

CDR3 protein: CASRSITTGRHTDTQYF
CDR3 DNA: TGCGCCAGCAGGTCTATCACCACAGGGCGGCACACAGATACGCAGTATTTT
V gene: TRBV4-1
D gene: NA
clone size: NA
CDR3 length: 17
J gene: TRBJ2-3

CDR3 protein: CASSRAAGTGPGELFF
CDR3 DNA: TGTGCCAGTAGTCGGGCAGCCGGGACAGGCCCCGGGGAGCTGTTTTTT
V gene: TRBV19
D gene: TRBD1
clone size: once
CDR3 length: 16
J gene: TRBJ2-2

CDR3 protein: CASSPRGNQPQHF
CDR3 DNA: TGTGCCAGCAGTCCGCGGGGCAATCAGCCCCAGCATTTT
V gene: TRBV28
D gene: NA
clone size: NA
CDR3 length: 13
J gene: TRBJ1-5

CDR3 protein: CASSPGLAGGKDTQYF
CDR3 DNA: TGTGCCAGCAGCCCCGGACTAGCGGGGGGCAAAGATACGCAGTATTTT
V gene: TRBV7-6
D gene: TRBD2
clone size: NA
CDR3 length: 16
J gene: TRBJ2-3

CDR3 protein: CAISGGSQGEKLFF
CDR3 DNA: TGTGCCATCAGTGGAGGTTCGCAGGGGGAAAAACTGTTTTTT
V gene: TRBV10-3
D gene: NA
clone size: once
CDR3 length: 14
J gene: TRBJ1-4

CDR3 protein: CASSKTGGRYEQYF
CDR3 DNA: TGTGCCAGCAGCAAAACAGGGGGCAGGTACGAGCAGTACTTC
V gene: TRBV9
D gene: TRBD1
clone size: NA
CDR3 length: 14
J gene: TRBJ2-7

CDR3 protein: CASSQARRGAGGPNTDTQYF
CDR3 DNA: TGCGCCAGCAGCCAAGCCCGAAGAGGGGCGGGGGGGCCTAACACAGATACGCAGTATTTT
V gene: TRBV4-1
D gene: TRBD2
clone size: NA
CDR3 length: 20
J gene: TRBJ2-3

CDR3 protein: CASSIRRTGSNQPQHF
CDR3 DNA: TGTGCCAGTAGTATACGAAGGACAGGGAGCAATCAGCCCCAGCATTTT
V gene: TRBV19
D gene: TRBD1
clone size: NA
CDR3 length: 16
J gene: TRBJ1-5

CDR3 protein: CASSLTRQGAREQYF
CDR3 DNA: TGTGCCAGCAGCTTAACGAGACAGGGGGCGCGAGAGCAGTACTTC
V gene: TRBV7-2
D gene: TRBD1
clone size: NA
CDR3 length: 15
J gene: TRBJ2-7

CDR3 protein: CASSPDRGTGELFF
CDR3 DNA: TGTGCCAGCAGTCCGGACAGGGGCACCGGGGAGCTGTTTTTT
V gene: TRBV6-5
D gene: TRBD1
clone size: NA
CDR3 length: 14
J gene: TRBJ2-2

CDR3 protein: CASSAPAFRENTDTQYF
CDR3 DNA: TGCGCCAGCAGCGCGCCCGCGTTCAGGGAAAACACAGATACGCAGTATTTT
V gene: TRBV5-1
D gene: NA
clone size: NA
CDR3 length: 17
J gene: TRBJ2-3

CDR3 protein: CASSPLGGAGGYTF
CDR3 DNA: TGTGCCAGCAGCCCCCTGGGAGGGGCTGGTGGCTACACCTTC
V gene: TRBV14
D gene: NA
clone size: NA
CDR3 length: 14
J gene: TRBJ1-2

CDR3 protein: CASSPRGGTQYF
CDR3 DNA: TGTGCCAGCAGCCCCCGCGGGGGGACGCAGTATTTT
V gene: TRBV7-2
D gene: TRBD2
clone size: NA
CDR3 length: 12
J gene: TRBJ2-3

CDR3 protein: CSVVGDRNSNTQYF
CDR3 DNA: TGCAGCGTTGTAGGGGATAGGAATTCAAATACGCAGTATTTT
V gene: TRBV29-1
D gene: NA
clone size: once
CDR3 length: 14
J gene: TRBJ2-3

CDR3 protein: CATQPRGGGETQYF
CDR3 DNA: TGTGCCACCCAACCACGGGGGGGCGGTGAGACCCAGTACTTC
V gene: TRBV10-3
D gene: TRBD2
clone size: NA
CDR3 length: 14
J gene: TRBJ2-5

CDR3 protein: CASSQDSSGGSSYNEQFF
CDR3 DNA: TGTGCCAGCAGCCAGGACTCTAGCGGGGGGAGCTCCTACAATGAGCAGTTCTTC
V gene: TRBV3-1/TRBV3-2
D gene: TRBD2
clone size: NA
CDR3 length: 18
J gene: TRBJ2-1

CDR3 protein: CASSIRVRSSGNEQFF
CDR3 DNA: TGTGCCAGTAGTATCAGGGTCCGGAGTAGCGGGAATGAGCAGTTCTTC
V gene: TRBV19
D gene: TRBD2
clone size: NA
CDR3 length: 16
J gene: TRBJ2-1

CDR3 protein: CASIPQGRTGELFF
CDR3 DNA: TGTGCCAGCATCCCACAGGGTAGGACCGGGGAGCTGTTTTTT
V gene: TRBV6-2/TRBV6-3
D gene: NA
clone size: NA
CDR3 length: 14
J gene: TRBJ2-2

CDR3 protein: CASSLGTVMGLEQYF
CDR3 DNA: TGTGCCAGCAGTTTAGGGACAGTCATGGGGCTCGAGCAGTACTTC
V gene: TRBV28
D gene: TRBD1
clone size: NA
CDR3 length: 15
J gene: TRBJ2-7

CDR3 protein: CASSFGGTGEWSTDTQYF
CDR3 DNA: TGTGCCAGCAGTTTTGGCGGGACAGGGGAATGGTCCACAGATACGCAGTATTTT
V gene: TRBV27
D gene: TRBD1
clone size: NA
CDR3 length: 18
J gene: TRBJ2-3